This entry lists 18 T cell receptor beta chains sequenced from one sample in a study of prognosis after radiotherapy for stage I lung cancer. Genomic DNA yielded TCR beta CDR3, amplified by two-round multiplex PCR. Primers were specific to each TRBV and TRBJ gene in first-round PCR. TCRdb re-derived calls from the multiplex PCR reads in MiXCR, one entry per CDR3 protein. The sample holds some 8,900 distinct CDR3 sequences, 60% to 65% seen once. This specimen consisted of PBMCs, obtained before or after stereotactic body radiation therapy (not recorded which). The source of these receptors is a donor older than 45 with non-small cell lung cancer.

Turning to this clonotype: Its ends do not fully match the called genes, so a read error is possible. The chain uses TRBV6-1 and TRBJ2-1; 9 nucleotides match TRBD2. CDR3 length: 16 amino acids. Germline CDR1 reads MNHNS; CDR2 reads SASEGT. CDR3 residues: CVSSMTGGRALDEQFF. Written as DNA, the CDR3 is TGTGTCAGCAGTATGACTGGCGGGAGGGCCCTCGATGAGCAGTTCTTC.

The chain combines TRBV24-1 with TRBJ1-2; D remains unclear. The V gene's germline CDR1 is KGHDR and CDR2 SFDVKD. The CDR3 contains 13 residues. The V and J ends lost 5 bases and 0 bases respectively, with 6 bases between them. The CDR3 nucleotides read TGTGCCACCAGTGGGGTAGCTAACTATGGCTACACCTTC. Amino acids: CATSGVANYGYTF.

The table lists this clonotype with a count of one. The rearrangement uses TRBV20-1 and TRBJ2-1; TRBD2 matches 16 bases. Germline V gives CDR1 DFQATT, CDR2 SNEGSKA (reference sequence). V shed 3 bases, J shed 8 bases, and the junction held 7 bases outside the gene matches. This CDR3 region has 16 residues. In DNA, the CDR3 is TGCAGTGCTAGGGGACTAGCGGGAGGGTTAGACTATGAGCAGTTCTTC. Translated, it gives CSARGLAGGLDYEQFF.

This clonotype was seen a single time. The chain carries TRBV9 and TRBJ2-7; weak D call: TRBD1 (6 bases). The CDR3 runs 13 residues. V lost 0 bases to trimming and J lost 6 bases, with 10 bases between them. Looked up from germline, CDR1 is SGDLS and CDR2 is YYNGEE. CDR3 amino acids: CASSVAQGLEQYF. The DNA of the CDR3 is TGTGCCAGCAGCGTAGCCCAGGGGCTCGAGCAGTACTTC.

The chain employs TRBV30 and TRBJ2-1; D is perhaps TRBD2 (6 bases). V was shortened by 4 bases and J by 2 bases, with 12 bases between the two germline ends. The CDR3 is made up of 14 amino acids. Germline CDR1 is GTSNPN and CDR2 is SVGIG (reference sequence). CDR3 in amino acids: CAWNAVAAYNEQFF. CDR3 in DNA: TGTGCCTGGAATGCGGTAGCGGCCTACAATGAGCAGTTCTTC. Combining the CDR3 with reference TRBV30 and TRBJ2-1 gives the whole variable domain SQTIHQWPATLVQPVGSPLSLECTVEGTSNPNLYWYRQAAGRGLQLLFYSVGIGQISSEVPQNLSASRPQDRQFILSSKKLLLSDSGFYLCAWNAVAAYNEQFFGPGTRLTVL.

The chain couples TRBV29-1 to TRBJ1-1; D call uncertain. Germline assignment: CDR1 SQVTM and CDR2 ANQGSEA. Trimming left V 2 bases short and J 1 base short, with 8 bases between. The CDR3 covers 13 residues. The CDR3 reads CSVERVPNTEAFF. The CDR3 nucleotides are TGCAGCGTTGAAAGGGTTCCGAACACTGAAGCTTTCTTT.

This clonotype is medium-sized (0.01 to 0.1%) within its sample. The chain combines TRBV27 with TRBJ1-2; D is undetermined. Between the trimmed V and J ends, which lost 4 bases and 0 bases, there was a span of 6 bases. The germline V gene encodes CDR1 MNHEY and CDR2 SMNVEV (reference sequence). The CDR3 loop spans 13 amino acids. The CDR3 bases are TGTGCCAGCAGTTCCCATACTAACTATGGCTACACCTTC. Protein sequence: CASSSHTNYGYTF.

Comment on this clonotype: A much larger clone differs from this one at a single base, so this may be a read error. The chain joins TRBV4-1 to TRBJ1-1; D not resolved. V gave up 4 bases and J gave up 4 bases, with 16 bases separating them. Per germline, CDR1 MGHRA and CDR2 YSYEKL. This CDR3 region has 15 residues. CDR3 amino acids: CASSPSMRGGTEAFF. Written as DNA, the CDR3 is TGCGCCAGCAGCCCATCCATGCGGGGTGGCACTGAAGCTTTCTTT.

This clonotype has a handful of counts. A read error is possible here, since a much larger clone lies one base away. The V gene is TRBV4-1, the J gene TRBJ2-3; D is unresolved. The CDR3 loop spans 15 amino acids. Germline V lookup: CDR1 MGHRA, CDR2 YSYEKL. CDR3 sequence (DNA): TGCGCCAGCGGCCAAGTGGTGGATTCCACAGATACGCAGTATTTT. It encodes CASGQVVDSTDTQYF.

J is TRBJ2-7 and V is TRBV27; D is perhaps TRBD2 (7 bases). CDR3 length: 13 amino acids. CDR1 is MNHEY and CDR2 is SMNVEV in the germline V gene (reference sequence). The V gene lost 3 bases and the J gene lost 6 bases, with 12 bases spanning the gap. CDR3 protein: CASSFGGAGEQYF. The CDR3 DNA reads as TGTGCCAGCAGTTTTGGGGGGGCTGGCGAGCAGTACTTC.

This rearrangement joins TRBV14 to TRBJ2-7, with TRBD2 identical over 14 bases. Looked up from germline, CDR1 is SGHDN and CDR2 is FVKESK. After removal of 5 bases from V and 5 bases from J, the junction contained 5 bases not matched to a gene. The CDR3 is 15 residues long. The CDR3 DNA reads as TGTGCCAGCAGCAGGGGACTAGCGGGAGTAGACGAGCAGTACTTC. It codes for CASSRGLAGVDEQYF.

In this sample, this clonotype turned up a few times. The CDR3 sequence: CASSLALGTGRETQYF. The CDR3 region has the DNA TGTGCCAGCAGCTTGGCCCTAGGGACAGGGCGGGAGACCCAGTACTTC. This chain joins TRBV5-6 and TRBJ2-5; 9 bases are shared with TRBD1. The junction had 8 bases not matched to a gene; V was cut back by 0 bases and J by 5 bases. CDR3 length: 16 residues. The germline V gene has CDR1 SGHDT and CDR2 YYEEEE.

This clonotype came up many times. V and J are TRBV3-1 and TRBJ2-4; 8 positions agree with TRBD2. This CDR3 region has 19 residues. V lost 0 bases to trimming and J lost 3 bases; unmatched junction nucleotides: 13. Germline V gene sequence: CDR1 LGHDT, CDR2 YNNKEL (reference sequence). CDR3 DNA sequence: TGTGCCAGCAGCCAAGATTTGCGGGAGGTTGATCGGGTCAAAAACATTCAGTACTTC. Translating gives CASSQDLREVDRVKNIQYF.

About this clonotype: A far larger clone lies a single base away; this is likely a read error. The chain uses TRBV6-2 or TRBV6-3 and TRBJ2-1; D is possibly TRBD1 (6 bases). V lost 7 bases and J 0 bases, leaving 16 bases between the germline ends. The CDR3 contains 16 residues. Germline V gene sequence: CDR1 MNHEY, CDR2 SVGEGT. The CDR3 loop reads CASNVALTGSYNEQFF. In DNA form, the CDR3 reads TGTGCCAGCAATGTAGCTCTGACAGGCTCCTACAATGAGCAGTTCTTC.

In its sample, this clonotype was seen many times. Given the absence of the conserved phenylalanine or tryptophan at the CDR3 end, a read error is likely. CDR3 sequence (DNA): TGTGCCAGCTCACCACGGGACCTTTCATTCGCTGGGGCCAACGTCCTGACTCTC. Its protein product is CASSPRDLSFAGANVLTL. The chain couples TRBV18 to TRBJ2-6; D possibly uses TRBD1 or TRBD2 (5 bases each). The V end was cut by 1 base, the J end by 2 bases, with 15 bases between. There are 18 residues in the CDR3. Germline CDR1 and CDR2: KGHSH and LQKENI.

This clonotype is categorized as medium-sized. J is TRBJ2-7 and V is TRBV11-2; TRBD1 is a possible D gene (6 bases). V was shortened by 6 bases and J by 6 bases, with 9 bases between the two germline ends. Germline CDR1 is SGHAT and CDR2 is FQNNGV. The CDR3 runs to 11 residues. As DNA, the CDR3 is TGTGCCAGCAGTGAAGGGGGCGAGCAGTACTTC. Amino acids: CASSEGGEQYF. The complete variable domain, with remaining parts taken from reference TRBV11-2 and TRBJ2-7, reads EAGVAQSPRYKIIEKRQSVAFWCNPISGHATLYWYQQILGQGPKLLIQFQNNGVVDDSQLPKDRFSAERLKGVDSTLKIQPAKLEDSAVYLCASSEGGEQYFGPGTRLTVT.

Worth noting for this clonotype: A junction boundary mismatches the germline segment, possibly from a read error. The chain has TRBV30 and TRBJ1-2; D ambiguous. Germline V gives CDR1 GTSNPN, CDR2 SVGIG (reference sequence). The CDR3 is made up of 13 amino acids. CDR3 nucleotide sequence: TGCGCCTGGAGTGTCGGTCGGGAAGGGGGCTACACCTTC. Its translation is CAWSVGREGGYTF.

V usage is TRBV7-2 and J usage is TRBJ2-7; 7 bases match TRBD2. CDR1 is SGHTA, CDR2 FQGNSA, per germline. V was pared by 7 bases and J by 0 bases, with 9 bases of the junction left unmatched. This CDR3 spans 15 amino acids. The CDR3, as DNA: TGTGCCAGCACCATGTCGCGGGGGTTCTCCTACGAGCAGTACTTC. It is translated as CASTMSRGFSYEQYF.